The next 23 T cell receptor beta chains were all read from a single sample in a study of PD-1 blockade in classical Hodgkin lymphoma. Each patient experienced a relapse that followed autologous stem cell transplantation, and brentuximab vedotin exposure varied. Produced via immunoSEQ multiplex PCR; TCRdb's table is partial and in-frame only. The repertoire holds 11,000 to 15,000 clones, around four fifths seen once, with under 30% in the top ten. The sample in question was peripheral blood mononuclear cells (PBMCs), obtained before the second cycle of nivolumab. Receptors originate from a human donor with classical Hodgkin lymphoma.

The chain couples TRBV19 to TRBJ1-2, with D uncertain. With 1 base removed from V and 1 base from J, the gap between germline ends came to 7 bases. Germline V CDR1 and CDR2: LNHDA, SQIVND (reference sequence). CDR3 length: 14 residues. The CDR3 coding sequence is TGTGCCAGTAGTATAGGGTCGGATAACTATGGCTACACCTTC. Residues: CASSIGSDNYGYTF.

This clone occurred once. The gene calls are TRBV4-3 and TRBJ2-1; 9 nucleotides line up with TRBD2. Germline V lookup: CDR1 LGHNA, CDR2 YSLEER. Trimming removed 0 bases from V and 11 bases from J; junction bases left unmatched: 8. This CDR3 has 15 residues. Here the CDR3 DNA reads TGCGCCAGCAGCCAAGATATTAGCGGGGGTAACCAGCAGTTCTTC. This gives the protein CASSQDISGGNQQFF.

This rearrangement joins TRBV2 to TRBJ2-7, with a tentative D call TRBD1 (6 bases). The germline V gene encodes CDR1 SNHLY and CDR2 FYNNEI. Deletions cut 4 bases from V and 0 bases from J, with 10 bases between. The CDR3 contains 14 residues. CDR3 sequence (DNA): TGTGCCAGCAGTGGACAGGCTCACTCCTACGAGCAGTACTTC. Residues: CASSGQAHSYEQYF.

DNA for the CDR3: TGCGCCAGCAGCTCCGGACTCTATGGCTACACCTTC. It codes for CASSSGLYGYTF. V and J are TRBV5-1 and TRBJ1-2; no clear D gene. CDR1 and CDR2 (germline): SGHRS, YFSETQ. The CDR3 length is 12 residues. V lost 3 bases to trimming and J lost 4 bases, with 7 bases between them.

The V and J genes are TRBV7-3 and TRBJ2-3; 10 positions agree with TRBD2. This CDR3 has 15 amino acids. Trimming took 4 bases from V and 3 from J; bases not matched to a gene: 4. Germline CDR1 reads SGHTA; CDR2 reads FQGTGA. CDR3 sequence: CASSSLAGKTDTQYF. CDR3 coding DNA: TGTGCCAGCAGCTCACTAGCGGGGAAAACAGATACGCAGTATTTT. The variable domain in full, completed from reference TRBV7-3 and TRBJ2-3, reads GAGVSQTPSNKVTEKGKYVELRCDPISGHTALYWYRQSLGQGPEFLIYFQGTGAADDSGLPNDRFFAVRPEGSVSTLKIQRTERGDSAVYLCASSSLAGKTDTQYFGPGTRLTVL.

This chain links TRBV19 with TRBJ2-4, with D possibly being TRBD1 or TRBD2 (6 bases each). V was pared by 1 base and J by 1 base, with 8 bases between. Germline assignment: CDR1 LNHDA and CDR2 SQIVND (reference sequence). The CDR3 is 15 residues long. CDR3 amino acids: CASSIGGAAKNIQYF. The CDR3 DNA sequence: TGTGCCAGTAGTATAGGGGGGGCGGCCAAAAACATTCAGTACTTC.

This chain joins TRBV7-8 and TRBJ1-5, with D possibly TRBD1 on 6 matching bases. V dropped 5 bases and J dropped 0 bases, with 14 bases sitting between them. Per the germline V gene, CDR1 is SGHVS and CDR2 is FQNEAQ. This CDR3 contains 16 residues. The CDR3 DNA sequence: TGTGCCAGCAGCCCAGGGGCGTCAGATAGCAATCAGCCCCAGCATTTT. This encodes CASSPGASDSNQPQHF. The full variable domain, in which reference TRBV7-8 and TRBJ1-5 provide the parts outside the CDR3, is GAGVSQSPRYKVAKRGQDVALRCDPISGHVSLFWYQQALGQGPEFLTYFQNEAQLDKSGLPSDRFFAERPEGSVSTLKIQRTQQEDSAVYLCASSPGASDSNQPQHFGDGTRLSIL.

A word on this clone: It differs at one base from a far larger clone, so likely a read error. The chain carries TRBV4-1 and TRBJ1-1; D possibly corresponds to TRBD1 (6 bases). The germline gives CDR1 MGHRA, CDR2 YSYEKL. This CDR3 spans 14 amino acids. Here the CDR3 DNA reads TGCTCCAGCAGCACTCGGACAGAGAACACTGAAGCTTTCTTT. Protein sequence: CSSSTRTENTEAFF.

This clone appeared a few times. The chain is built from TRBV7-9 and TRBJ1-1; D gene uncertain. Between the trimmed V and J ends, which lost 2 bases and 7 bases, there was a span of 5 bases. The CDR3 runs to 11 residues. Germline V gives CDR1 SEHNR, CDR2 FQNEAQ (reference sequence). CDR3 bases: TGTGCCAGCAGCTTAAACGTTGAAGCTTTCTTT. It yields the protein CASSLNVEAFF.

This rearrangement joins TRBV11-2 to TRBJ1-2; 10 nucleotides align to TRBD1. Trimming at V came to 6 bases and at J to 4 bases, leaving 11 bases not matched to a gene. CDR1 is SGHAT, CDR2 FQNNGV, per germline. There are 16 residues in the CDR3. This CDR3 reads CASSQGGTGVSYGYTF. CDR3 coding DNA: TGTGCCAGCAGTCAGGGGGGGACAGGGGTTTCCTATGGCTACACCTTC.

The gene calls are TRBV4-1 and TRBJ1-2, with 7 positions matching TRBD1. Trimming removed 2 bases from V and 1 base from J; junction bases left unmatched: 7. The germline gives CDR1 MGHRA, CDR2 YSYEKL. The CDR3 covers 16 residues. CDR3 nucleotide sequence: TGCGCCAGCAGCCAAAAGACAGGGAGGGATAACTATGGCTACACCTTC. Translated: CASSQKTGRDNYGYTF.

The rearrangement joins TRBV6-6 to TRBJ1-2; possible D gene TRBD1, 5 bases. CDR1 is MNHNY, CDR2 SVGAGI, per germline (reference sequence). Trimming shortened V by 0 bases and J by 5 bases, and 7 bases separated the two germline ends. The CDR3 runs 13 residues. CDR3 region: CASSYSGEYGYTF. DNA for the CDR3: TGTGCCAGCAGTTACTCAGGGGAGTATGGCTACACCTTC.

Within the sample, this clone is medium-sized. The chain couples TRBV19 to TRBJ1-2; D not resolved. Deletions cut 11 bases from V and 4 bases from J, with 8 bases between. This CDR3 has 10 amino acids. Per the germline V gene, CDR1 is LNHDA and CDR2 is SQIVND (reference sequence). This CDR3 reads CASEGYGYTF. Written as DNA, the CDR3 is TGTGCCTCGGAGGGCTATGGCTACACCTTC.

This clone was picked up a small number of times. The rearrangement uses TRBV30 and TRBJ1-5; possibly TRBD1 for D (5 bases). The CDR3 covers 11 residues. Trimming removed 7 bases at V and 4 bases at J, with 8 bases between. Germline V gives CDR1 GTSNPN, CDR2 SVGIG (reference sequence). CDR3 bases: TGTGCCTCGCAGGGAAATCAGCCCCAGCATTTT. Encoded protein: CASQGNQPQHF.

The chain has TRBV4-3 and TRBJ2-3; D gene ambiguous. Trimming took off 0 bases at V and 3 bases at J, with 10 bases between the two ends. The CDR3 totals 15 residues. CDR1 and CDR2 from the germline V gene are LGHNA and YSLEER. The CDR3 DNA sequence: TGCGCCAGCAGCCAAGATGAAGGCGAAACAGATACGCAGTATTTT. This codes for CASSQDEGETDTQYF.

This clone was observed a handful of times. The gene calls are TRBV2 and TRBJ1-1, with D maybe TRBD1 (6 bases). The CDR3 covers 15 residues. Germline loops: CDR1 SNHLY, CDR2 FYNNEI. V lost 5 bases and J 3 bases, leaving 16 bases between the germline ends. CDR3 residues: CASSRQDRGHTEAFF. The CDR3 DNA sequence: TGTGCCAGCAGTCGACAGGATAGGGGCCACACTGAAGCTTTCTTT.

The CDR3 nucleotides are TGTGCCAGCAGTTACTCGAGAGGCGAGCAGTACTTC. This encodes CASSYSRGEQYF. The rearrangement uses TRBV6-5 and TRBJ2-7; D gene unclear. V lost 0 bases, J lost 6 bases, and 6 bases lay in between. This CDR3 contains 12 residues. CDR1 and CDR2 from the germline V gene are MNHEY and SVGAGI.

The chain combines TRBV27 with TRBJ2-7; the D gene is possibly TRBD2 (6 bases). Trimming took 2 bases from V and 6 from J, leaving 11 bases between them. The germline V gene has CDR1 MNHEY and CDR2 SMNVEV (reference sequence). The CDR3 totals 13 residues. The CDR3 is CASSLGGIGEQYF. In nucleotides, the CDR3 is TGTGCCAGCAGTTTAGGAGGGATCGGCGAGCAGTACTTC.

This clone is labeled medium-sized (0.01 to 0.1%). The J gene is TRBJ2-7, the V gene TRBV19; 7 nucleotides line up with TRBD1. The V gene's germline CDR1 is LNHDA and CDR2 SQIVND (reference sequence). V was pared by 6 bases and J by 2 bases, with 4 bases of the junction left unmatched. The CDR3 has 13 amino acids. The CDR3 DNA sequence: TGTGCCAGTAGGAGTACAGGGGCCTACGAGCAGTACTTC. The encoded protein is CASRSTGAYEQYF.

This clone was counted a few times. The V and J genes are TRBV5-6 and TRBJ2-2; unclear D gene. Germline V gene sequence: CDR1 SGHDT, CDR2 YYEEEE. The CDR3 totals 12 residues. V gave up 0 bases and J gave up 5 bases, with 2 bases separating them. CDR3 sequence reads: CASSLATGELFF. CDR3 in DNA: TGTGCCAGCAGCTTGGCGACCGGGGAGCTGTTTTTT.

The V gene is TRBV7-2, the J gene TRBJ2-7, with TRBD2 identical over 8 bases. Germline CDR1 and CDR2: SGHTA and FQGNSA. J gave up 4 bases and V 2 bases, and 7 bases lay outside the gene matches. The CDR3 contains 15 residues. As DNA, the CDR3 is TGTGCCAGCAGCTTAACACCCACTAGCGGTTACGAGCAGTACTTC. Translation: CASSLTPTSGYEQYF.

The rearrangement joins TRBV5-1 to TRBJ2-3; 11 positions match TRBD2. The J segment lost 2 bases and the V segment lost 4 bases, leaving 6 bases of the junction unmatched. Germline CDR1 reads SGHRS; CDR2 reads YFSETQ. This CDR3 is built from 16 residues. The CDR3 spells CASSAASGGYTDTQYF. The DNA for the CDR3 is TGCGCCAGCAGCGCCGCTAGCGGGGGGTACACAGATACGCAGTATTTT.

V gene TRBV6-6 combines with J gene TRBJ1-1; D call uncertain. The CDR3 totals 11 residues. Trimming pared 6 bases from V and 2 bases from J, leaving 4 bases between. Germline V gene lookup returns CDR1 MNHNY and CDR2 SVGAGI (reference sequence). As DNA, the CDR3 is TGTGCCAGCAGGTTAAACACTGAAGCTTTCTTT. Translating gives CASRLNTEAFF.